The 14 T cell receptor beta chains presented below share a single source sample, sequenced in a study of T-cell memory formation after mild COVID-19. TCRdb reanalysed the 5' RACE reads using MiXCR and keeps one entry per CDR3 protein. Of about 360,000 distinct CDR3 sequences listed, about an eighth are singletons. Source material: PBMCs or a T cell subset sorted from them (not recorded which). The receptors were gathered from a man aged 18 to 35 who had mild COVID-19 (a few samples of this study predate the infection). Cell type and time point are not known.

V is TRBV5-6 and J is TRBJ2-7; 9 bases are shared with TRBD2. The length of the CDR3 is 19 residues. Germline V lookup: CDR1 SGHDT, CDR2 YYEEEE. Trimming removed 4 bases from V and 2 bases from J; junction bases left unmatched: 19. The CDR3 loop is CASSPPLAGVGGGAYEQYV. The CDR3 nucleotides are TGTGCCAGCAGCCCCCCGCTCGCGGGAGTAGGCGGGGGGGCCTACGAGCAGTACGTC.

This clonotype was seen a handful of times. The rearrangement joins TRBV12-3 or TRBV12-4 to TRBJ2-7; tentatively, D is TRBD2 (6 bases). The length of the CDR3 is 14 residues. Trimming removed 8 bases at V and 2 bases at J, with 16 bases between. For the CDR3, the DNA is TGTGCCAGCCGCCCGCCCGGGGGAACCTACGAGCAGTACTTC. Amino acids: CASRPPGGTYEQYF.

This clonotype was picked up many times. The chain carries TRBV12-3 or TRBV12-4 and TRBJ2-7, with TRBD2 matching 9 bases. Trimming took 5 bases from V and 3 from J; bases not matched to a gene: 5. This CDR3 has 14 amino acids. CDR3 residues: CASSPTSGLYEQYF. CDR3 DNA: TGTGCCAGCAGTCCGACTAGCGGACTCTACGAGCAGTACTTC.

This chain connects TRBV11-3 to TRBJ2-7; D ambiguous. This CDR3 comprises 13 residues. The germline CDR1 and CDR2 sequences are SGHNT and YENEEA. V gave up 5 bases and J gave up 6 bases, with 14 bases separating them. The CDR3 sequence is CASSPTMTGEQYF. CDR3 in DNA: TGTGCCAGCAGCCCAACTATGACCGGCGAGCAGTACTTC.

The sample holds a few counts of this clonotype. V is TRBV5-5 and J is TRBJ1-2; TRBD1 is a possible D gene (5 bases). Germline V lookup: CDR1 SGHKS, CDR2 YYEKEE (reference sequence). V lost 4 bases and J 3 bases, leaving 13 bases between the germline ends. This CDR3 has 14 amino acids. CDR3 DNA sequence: TGTGCCAGCAGCCTTGACAGAAGGGACTATGGCTACACCTTC. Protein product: CASSLDRRDYGYTF.

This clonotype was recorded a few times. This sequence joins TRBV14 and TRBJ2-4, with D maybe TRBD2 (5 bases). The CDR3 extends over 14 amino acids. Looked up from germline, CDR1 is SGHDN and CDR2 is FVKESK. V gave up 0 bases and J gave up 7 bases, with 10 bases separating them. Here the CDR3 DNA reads TGTGCCAGCAGCCAAGAAAGAGCGGACAACATTCAGTACTTC. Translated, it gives CASSQERADNIQYF. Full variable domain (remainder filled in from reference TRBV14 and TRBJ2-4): EAGVTQFPSHSVIEKGQTVTLRCDPISGHDNLYWYRRVMGKEIKFLLHFVKESKQDESGMPNNRFLAERTGGTYSTLKVQPAELEDSGVYFCASSQERADNIQYFGAGTRLSVL.

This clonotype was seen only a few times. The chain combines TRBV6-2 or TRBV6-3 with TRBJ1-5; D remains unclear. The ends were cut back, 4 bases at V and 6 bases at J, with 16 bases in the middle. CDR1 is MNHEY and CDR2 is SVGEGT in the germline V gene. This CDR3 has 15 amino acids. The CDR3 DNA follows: TGTGCCAGCAGTTCCGGACGGACCTCCGGTCAGCCCCAGCATTTT. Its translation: CASSSGRTSGQPQHF.

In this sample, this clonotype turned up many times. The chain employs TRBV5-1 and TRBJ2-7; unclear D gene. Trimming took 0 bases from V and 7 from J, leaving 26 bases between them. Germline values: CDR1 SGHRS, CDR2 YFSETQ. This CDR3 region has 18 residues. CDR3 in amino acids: CASSLDGPSAGVLREQYV. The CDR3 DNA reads TGCGCCAGCAGCTTGGATGGGCCCTCGGCAGGCGTTCTCCGGGAGCAGTACGTC.

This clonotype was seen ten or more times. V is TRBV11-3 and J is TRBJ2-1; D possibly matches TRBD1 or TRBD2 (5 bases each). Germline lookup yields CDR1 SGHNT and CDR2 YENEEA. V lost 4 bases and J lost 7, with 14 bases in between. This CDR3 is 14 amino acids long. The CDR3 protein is CASSSPRDGNEQFF. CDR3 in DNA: TGTGCCAGCAGCTCCCCCCGGGACGGAAATGAGCAGTTCTTC.

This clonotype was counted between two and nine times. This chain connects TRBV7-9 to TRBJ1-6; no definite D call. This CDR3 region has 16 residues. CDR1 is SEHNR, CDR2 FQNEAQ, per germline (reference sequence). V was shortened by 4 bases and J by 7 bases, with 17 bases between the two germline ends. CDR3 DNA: TGTGCCAGCAGCTCGATCCGGTCGACATCCAATTCACCCCTCCACTTT. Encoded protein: CASSSIRSTSNSPLHF.

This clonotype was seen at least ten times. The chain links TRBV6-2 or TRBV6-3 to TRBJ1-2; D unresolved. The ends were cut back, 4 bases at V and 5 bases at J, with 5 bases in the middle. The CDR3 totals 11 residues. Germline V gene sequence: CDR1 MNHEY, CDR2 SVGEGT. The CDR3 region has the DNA TGTGCCAGCAGTTCAGAATATGGCTACACCTTC. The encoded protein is CASSSEYGYTF.

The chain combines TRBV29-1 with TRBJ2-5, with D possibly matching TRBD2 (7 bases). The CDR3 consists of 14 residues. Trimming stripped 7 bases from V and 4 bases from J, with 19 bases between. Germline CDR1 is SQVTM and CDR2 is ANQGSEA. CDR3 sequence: CSGASRGGGETQYF. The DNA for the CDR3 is TGCAGCGGGGCCTCCAGGGGCGGGGGAGAGACCCAGTACTTC.

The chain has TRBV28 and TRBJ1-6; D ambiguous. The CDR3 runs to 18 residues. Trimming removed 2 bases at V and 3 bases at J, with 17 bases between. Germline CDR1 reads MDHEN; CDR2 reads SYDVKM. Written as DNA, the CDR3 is TGTGCCAGCAGTTTAGGAGCAGCGCACAGCCTCTATAATTCACCCCTCCACTTT. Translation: CASSLGAAHSLYNSPLHF.

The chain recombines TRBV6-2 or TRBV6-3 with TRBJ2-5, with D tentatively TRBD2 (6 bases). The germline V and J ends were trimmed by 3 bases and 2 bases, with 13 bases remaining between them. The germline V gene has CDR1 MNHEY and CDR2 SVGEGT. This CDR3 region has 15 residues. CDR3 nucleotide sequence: TGTGCCAGCAGTTATGGCGGGGTTAGGCAAGAGACCCAGTACTTC. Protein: CASSYGGVRQETQYF.